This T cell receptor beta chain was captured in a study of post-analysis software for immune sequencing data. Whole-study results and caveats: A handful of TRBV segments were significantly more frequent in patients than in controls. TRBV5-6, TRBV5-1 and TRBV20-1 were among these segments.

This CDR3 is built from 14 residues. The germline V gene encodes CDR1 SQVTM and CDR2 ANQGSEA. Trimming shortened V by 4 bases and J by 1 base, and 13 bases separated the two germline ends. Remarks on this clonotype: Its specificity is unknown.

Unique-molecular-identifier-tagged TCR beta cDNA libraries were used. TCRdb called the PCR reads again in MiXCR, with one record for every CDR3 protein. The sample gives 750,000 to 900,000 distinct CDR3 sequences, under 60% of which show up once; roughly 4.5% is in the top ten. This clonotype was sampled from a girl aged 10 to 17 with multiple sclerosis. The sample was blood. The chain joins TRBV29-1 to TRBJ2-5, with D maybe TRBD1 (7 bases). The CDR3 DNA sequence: TGCAGCGTTGCGGGGCAGGGGGGCCAAGAGACCCAGTACTTC. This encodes CSVAGQGGQETQYF.